The present entry profiles one T cell receptor (beta chain) with its context. These data originate in a study of blood T cells in healthy people across ages. The authors ran a second PCR of 7 to 11 cycles using a sample-barcoded 5' primer and a J-beta primer mix. TCRdb itself ran the 5' RACE reads through MiXCR, one entry per CDR3 protein. Among hundreds of thousands of distinct CDR3 sequences, more than 50% were seen once, and the ten largest hold roughly 26%. Germline CDR1 LGHNA, CDR2 YSLEER. V was clipped by 1 base and J by 11 bases, with 11 bases between them. The CDR3 contains 12 residues. The chain has TRBV4-3 and TRBJ1-1; D uncertain. The sequence was collected from a man aged 35-49 years in good health. Sample: blood. In DNA form, the CDR3 reads TGCGCCAGCAGCCAAGGTTTAAACCAGGCTTTCTTT. Its translation: CASSQGLNQAFF.